Below are 13 T cell receptor beta chains sequenced from a single sample in a study of response to subunit inactivated influenza vaccine. TCRdb independently ran MiXCR on the RT-PCR reads; one entry per CDR3 protein. This sample has over 400,000 distinct CDR3 sequences, with roughly 13% found just once. This specimen was PBMCs from blood, taken roughly 6 weeks after vaccination. The receptors derive from a man aged 50-59 years who received an inactivated influenza vaccine.

The chain has TRBV5-6 and TRBJ2-1; no clear D. Germline lookup yields CDR1 SGHDT and CDR2 YYEEEE. Trimming stripped 1 base from V and 6 bases from J, with 8 bases between. The CDR3 extends over 13 amino acids. This chain's CDR3 is CASSLLLRNEQFF. The CDR3 nucleotides are TGTGCCAGCAGCTTGCTACTTCGCAATGAGCAGTTCTTC.

This clonotype was observed many times. The genes are TRBV7-2 and TRBJ2-7, with 7 bases aligning to TRBD1. CDR1 is SGHTA and CDR2 is FQGNSA in the germline V gene. V dropped 1 base and J dropped 4; count of bases not matched to a gene: 7. The CDR3 is 15 amino acids. CDR3 sequence reads: CASSLVAGTVYEQYF. CDR3 sequence (DNA): TGTGCCAGCAGCTTAGTGGCCGGGACAGTTTACGAGCAGTACTTC.

The chain uses TRBV5-5 and TRBJ2-1; D might be TRBD1 (6 bases). This CDR3 contains 17 residues. V lost 0 bases to trimming and J lost 7 bases, with 20 bases between them. Germline values: CDR1 SGHKS, CDR2 YYEKEE (reference sequence). CDR3 protein: CASSLAPLDRTKNEQFF. CDR3 sequence (DNA): TGTGCCAGCAGCTTGGCACCTCTCGACAGGACGAAGAATGAGCAGTTCTTC.

This clonotype turned up a few times. The chain uses TRBV4-2 and TRBJ1-3; D not resolved. The CDR3 spans 13 residues. Trimming stripped 0 bases from V and 3 bases from J, with 3 bases between. Per the germline V gene, CDR1 is LGHNA and CDR2 is YNFKEQ. CDR3 nucleotide sequence: TGTGCCAGCAGCCAAGATCTTGGAAACACCATATATTTT. This translates into CASSQDLGNTIYF.

The chain employs TRBV15 and TRBJ2-1, with D hard to call. The CDR3 runs to 13 residues. CDR1 is LNHNV and CDR2 is YYDKDF in the germline V gene (reference sequence). V dropped 1 base and J dropped 5 bases, with 6 bases sitting between them. CDR3 sequence: CATSRAVHNEQFF. The CDR3 DNA is TGTGCCACCAGCAGAGCCGTACACAATGAGCAGTTCTTC.

This clonotype was picked up a small number of times. V is TRBV27 and J is TRBJ2-1, with D uncertain. The CDR3 totals 13 residues. The germline gives CDR1 MNHEY, CDR2 SMNVEV (reference sequence). V lost 6 bases to trimming and J lost 3 bases, with 9 bases between them. In nucleotides, the CDR3 is TGTGCCAGCAGGCTCTCTTTCTACAATGAGCAGTTCTTC. It specifies CASRLSFYNEQFF.

The V and J genes are TRBV15 and TRBJ1-4; no definite D call. The V end lost 0 bases, the J end lost 6 bases, and 11 bases lay between the germline ends. There are 15 residues in the CDR3. CDR1 and CDR2 (germline): LNHNV, YYDKDF (reference sequence). The DNA of the CDR3 is TGTGCCACCAGCAGAGACAGTAAAGGGCATGAAAAACTGTTTTTT. It translates to CATSRDSKGHEKLFF.

The chain uses TRBV5-1 and TRBJ2-5; D possibly corresponds to TRBD2 (5 bases). Per germline, CDR1 SGHRS and CDR2 YFSETQ. CDR3 length: 16 residues. V was pared by 4 bases and J by 2 bases, with 18 bases between. Here the CDR3 reads CASSVGPSGLQETQYF. As DNA, the CDR3 is TGCGCCAGCAGCGTGGGTCCCAGCGGATTACAAGAGACCCAGTACTTC.

DNA of the CDR3: TGTGCCAGCAGCTTAGTAGGGGTGAACACTGAAGCTTTCTTT. This encodes CASSLVGVNTEAFF. The rearrangement joins TRBV13 to TRBJ1-1; D is perhaps TRBD1 (5 bases). Per germline, CDR1 PRHDT and CDR2 FYEKMQ (reference sequence). The CDR3 consists of 14 residues. V lost 1 base and J lost 0, with 6 bases in between.

This chain links TRBV27 with TRBJ2-1; 7 bases match TRBD2. This CDR3 spans 16 amino acids. Germline-derived CDR1 and CDR2 are MNHEY and SMNVEV (reference sequence). J gave up 7 bases and V 5 bases, and 14 bases lay outside the gene matches. CDR3 sequence reads: CASSPPTAGVLNEQFF. CDR3 DNA sequence: TGTGCCAGCAGTCCACCGACGGCGGGAGTCCTTAATGAGCAGTTCTTC.

This clonotype has at least ten counts. Here the CDR3 reads CASSSSRTSGAYNEQFF. CDR3 nucleotides: TGCGCCAGCAGCTCCTCCAGAACTAGCGGGGCCTACAATGAGCAGTTCTTC. The chain recombines TRBV5-1 with TRBJ2-1; 10 bases are a match to TRBD2. Looked up from germline, CDR1 is SGHRS and CDR2 is YFSETQ. V gave up 3 bases and J gave up 2 bases; unmatched junction bases: 8. The CDR3 extends over 17 amino acids.

This clonotype was seen a few times. The chain combines TRBV28 with TRBJ2-1; 11 bases agree with TRBD2. The length of the CDR3 is 14 residues. V trimming: 5 bases; J trimming: 10 bases; junction bases outside the gene matches: 7. Germline V gene lookup returns CDR1 MDHEN and CDR2 SYDVKM. The CDR3 loop is CASSPSGGLLEQFF. The CDR3 DNA reads TGTGCCAGCAGTCCTAGCGGGGGGTTGTTAGAGCAGTTCTTC.

The table lists this clonotype with a few counts. This rearrangement joins TRBV7-2 to TRBJ2-3; 10 bases fit TRBD1. Germline V gene lookup returns CDR1 SGHTA and CDR2 FQGNSA. V lost 5 bases to trimming and J lost 4 bases; unmatched junction nucleotides: 0. The CDR3 is made up of 13 amino acids. DNA for the CDR3: TGTGCCAGCAGCGACAGGGGGCCAGATACGCAGTATTTT. It is translated as CASSDRGPDTQYF.